These 8 T cell receptor beta chains originate from one sample sequenced in a study of human T cells and chemical hapten exposure. One entry per CDR3 protein results from TCRdb running MiXCR on the RACE reads. The sample shows 340,000 or so distinct CDR3 sequences, approximately 6.9% of them seen only once. Time point in this sample: patch test 1, 2 weeks after DPC sensitization. The treatment was: therapeutic diphenylcyclopropenone sensitization with weekly scalp DPC. The material sequenced was whole blood, taken in connection with sensitization to the hapten diphenylcyclopropenone (DPC). The receptors derive from a woman younger than 30 with alopecia areata. Some clones in this sample may be carry-over from other donors' samples.

This clonotype was seen many times. The chain has TRBV11-1 and TRBJ2-7; 8 bases line up with TRBD1. Germline V gene data show CDR1 as SGHAT and CDR2 as FQDESV (reference sequence). CDR3 length: 14 residues. Trimming removed 4 bases from V and 3 bases from J; junction bases left unmatched: 5. The CDR3 sequence is CASSSRDRFYEQYF. As DNA, the CDR3 is TGTGCCAGCAGCTCCCGGGACAGGTTCTACGAGCAGTACTTC.

This rearrangement joins TRBV28 to TRBJ2-5, with 8 nucleotides matching TRBD1. The CDR3 spans 15 residues. Germline V gene sequence: CDR1 MDHEN, CDR2 SYDVKM. J gave up 1 base and V 5 bases, and 6 bases lay outside the gene matches. The DNA of the CDR3 is TGTGCCAGCAGTGGCCGGGACAGGCCCCAAGAGACCCAGTACTTC. Protein: CASSGRDRPQETQYF.

This clonotype was found many times. V usage is TRBV5-6 and J usage is TRBJ1-6, with unresolved D. The V gene's germline CDR1 is SGHDT and CDR2 YYEEEE. Trimming removed 0 bases at V and 3 bases at J, with 4 bases between. The CDR3 extends over 14 amino acids. CDR3 in DNA: TGTGCCAGCAGCTTGGACAGCTATAATTCACCCCTCCACTTT. Encoded protein: CASSLDSYNSPLHF.

This clonotype appeared a few times. The rearrangement links TRBV5-1 to TRBJ2-5, with a possible D match to TRBD1 (5 bases). Deletions cut 2 bases from V and 4 bases from J, with 9 bases between. Germline assignment: CDR1 SGHRS and CDR2 YFSETQ. The CDR3 consists of 13 residues. The CDR3 nucleotides read TGCGCCAGCAGCTTAAGGACATTAGAGACCCAGTACTTC. It translates to CASSLRTLETQYF.

This clonotype came up a few times. The genes are TRBV12-3 or TRBV12-4 and TRBJ2-7, with D hard to call. The CDR3 totals 11 residues. V lost 5 bases to trimming and J lost 7 bases, with 9 bases between them. CDR3 protein: CASSDLREQYF. The CDR3 DNA is TGTGCCAGCAGTGATCTTCGGGAGCAGTACTTC.

This clonotype was detected only a few times. The chain has TRBV7-2 and TRBJ2-4; a possible D gene is TRBD2 (6 bases). Trimming stripped 3 bases from V and 3 bases from J, with 24 bases between. Looked up from germline, CDR1 is SGHTA and CDR2 is FQGNSA. CDR3 length: 19 amino acids. CDR3: CASSLGLTIGARGKNIQYF. CDR3 DNA sequence: TGTGCCAGCAGCTTGGGACTCACAATAGGGGCGCGGGGCAAAAACATTCAGTACTTC. The entire variable domain, with the rest obtained from reference TRBV7-2 and TRBJ2-4, is as follows: GAGVSQSPSNKVTEKGKDVELRCDPISGHTALYWYRQSLGQGLEFLIYFQGNSAPDKSGLPSDRFSAERTGGSVSTLTIQRTQQEDSAVYLCASSLGLTIGARGKNIQYFGAGTRLSVL.

For this clonotype: This may be a read error, as it is one base from a much larger clone. J is TRBJ2-1 and V is TRBV6-1; possibly TRBD2 for D (5 bases). This CDR3 contains 15 residues. Germline V gene data show CDR1 as MNHNS and CDR2 as SASEGT. The CDR3 here is CTSTEHGEERRRQFF. The CDR3 region has the DNA TGTACCAGCACCGAACACGGAGAAGAGCGGAGGAGACAGTTCTTC.

This clonotype came up a few times. The chain carries TRBV4-2 and TRBJ2-7; 8 bases are a match to TRBD1. Germline-derived CDR1 and CDR2 are LGHNA and YNFKEQ. CDR3 length: 16 amino acids. Trimming cost V 0 bases and J 3 bases; bases outside gene matches: 7. The CDR3 reads CASSQDSGTGFYEQYF. The CDR3 coding sequence is TGTGCCAGCAGCCAAGATTCTGGGACAGGATTCTACGAGCAGTACTTC.